These 31 T cell receptor beta chains share one sample of origin, sequenced in a study of T cells in Graves' hyperthyroidism and ophthalmopathy. RNA transcripts gave rise to amplified TCR beta CDR3 regions. First-round RT-PCR of the TCR CDR3 relied on the HTBI primer set. TCRdb fed the multiplex PCR reads into MiXCR, producing one record per CDR3 protein. Seen here are about 700,000 distinct CDR3 sequences, 14% observed once, and the top ten hold roughly 10%. Sequenced sample: blood. The source of these receptors is a woman aged 18-30 years with Graves' hyperthyroidism.

This clonotype was counted at least ten times. The chain recombines TRBV13 with TRBJ2-1, with D possibly being TRBD1 or TRBD2 (5 bases each). CDR1 and CDR2 from the germline V gene are PRHDT and FYEKMQ (reference sequence). V dropped 3 bases and J dropped 6 bases, with 9 bases sitting between them. The CDR3 totals 13 residues. The CDR3 spells CASSLTRGNEQFF. In DNA, the CDR3 is TGTGCCAGCAGCTTGACGAGGGGCAATGAGCAGTTCTTC.

This clonotype was seen at least ten times. V is TRBV12-3 or TRBV12-4 and J is TRBJ2-3, with D maybe TRBD2 (5 bases). With 7 bases removed from V and 2 bases from J, the gap between germline ends came to 10 bases. The CDR3 contains 13 residues. The CDR3: CASTNGNTDTQYF. DNA of the CDR3: TGTGCCAGCACCAACGGGAACACAGATACGCAGTATTTT.

This clonotype was recorded a few times. The chain uses TRBV7-9 and TRBJ1-1; no clear D. Trimming removed 5 bases from V and 6 bases from J, with 13 bases in between. CDR3 length: 13 residues. Germline loops: CDR1 SEHNR, CDR2 FQNEAQ (reference sequence). The CDR3 nucleotides are TGTGCCAGCAGCCCACCTTGGTGGCCTGAAGCTTTCTTT. It specifies CASSPPWWPEAFF.

With respect to this clonotype: A single base separates this from a much larger clone, so it may be a read error. The CDR3 spells CVSSQSVWGEQYF. The DNA for the CDR3 is TGTGTCAGCAGCCAATCCGTATGGGGCGAGCAGTACTTC. The chain links TRBV7-9 to TRBJ2-7, with D unclear. CDR3 length equals 13 residues. Germline assignment: CDR1 SEHNR and CDR2 FQNEAQ (reference sequence).

V usage is TRBV15 and J usage is TRBJ1-3, with a weak D call TRBD1 (5 bases). Trimming pared 1 base from V and 4 bases from J, leaving 17 bases between. CDR3 length: 17 amino acids. Germline CDR1 and CDR2: LNHNV and YYDKDF (reference sequence). The CDR3 sequence: CATSRGLFGGDGNTIYF. CDR3 nucleotide sequence: TGTGCCACCAGCAGAGGCCTATTTGGCGGGGACGGAAACACCATATATTTT.

This clonotype was recorded many times. CDR3 nucleotide sequence: TGCAGTGCTAGTGGACTAGCGGGAGGGTTGGGCACAGATACGCAGTATTTT. This codes for CSASGLAGGLGTDTQYF. V gene TRBV20-1 combines with J gene TRBJ2-3; 15 bases are a match to TRBD2. The CDR3 is made up of 17 amino acids. V lost 3 bases to trimming and J lost 1 base; unmatched junction nucleotides: 5. CDR1 is DFQATT and CDR2 is SNEGSKA in the germline V gene (reference sequence).

This clonotype was seen more than once but under ten times. The rearrangement joins TRBV4-1 to TRBJ1-1; D is uncertain. The V end was cut by 1 base, the J end by 5 bases, with 17 bases between. The CDR3 runs 16 residues. The germline gives CDR1 MGHRA, CDR2 YSYEKL. CDR3 amino acids: CASSQGKPLGRTEAFF. CDR3 DNA: TGCGCCAGCAGCCAAGGAAAGCCGCTCGGTAGAACTGAAGCTTTCTTT.

This clonotype was seen ten or more times. This chain joins TRBV12-3 or TRBV12-4 and TRBJ1-2; the match to TRBD1 covers 9 bases. With 6 bases clipped from V and 6 bases from J, the junction kept 11 bases outside the gene matches. The CDR3 is 15 residues long. The CDR3 loop reads CASRRAGQGYDGYTF. CDR3 nucleotides: TGTGCCAGCAGGCGGGCGGGACAGGGATATGATGGCTACACCTTC.

In its sample, this clonotype was seen many times. The rearrangement uses TRBV9 and TRBJ2-3; no reliable D call. With 3 bases removed from V and 0 bases from J, the gap between germline ends came to 14 bases. This CDR3 region has 16 residues. CDR1 SGDLS and CDR2 YYNGEE come from the germline V gene. CDR3 nucleotide sequence: TGTGCCAGCAGCGGCCACTACTCTCTTAGCACAGATACGCAGTATTTT. Its protein is CASSGHYSLSTDTQYF.

This clonotype was recorded at least ten times. V and J are TRBV3-1 and TRBJ1-6, with D tentatively TRBD1 (6 bases). Per the germline V gene, CDR1 is LGHDT and CDR2 is YNNKEL (reference sequence). V was trimmed by 7 bases and J by 7 bases, leaving 14 bases between them. This CDR3 has 14 residues. As DNA, the CDR3 is TGTGCCAGCACTCCCGGGGGCTGGAATTCACCCCTCCACTTT. It codes for CASTPGGWNSPLHF.

This clonotype was detected many times. V is TRBV24-1 and J is TRBJ2-5; 12 bases match TRBD2. From germline, CDR1 is KGHDR and CDR2 SFDVKD. The CDR3 is 16 residues long. The J segment lost 4 bases and the V segment lost 5 bases, leaving 7 bases of the junction unmatched. The CDR3 nucleotides read TGTGCCACCAGTGTCGGCACACTAGCGGGAGGAGAGACCCAGTACTTC. Its protein product is CATSVGTLAGGETQYF.

The table lists this clonotype with many counts. The rearrangement links TRBV20-1 to TRBJ2-7; D gene unclear. Germline V lookup: CDR1 DFQATT, CDR2 SNEGSKA (reference sequence). V gave up 0 bases and J gave up 2 bases, with 11 bases separating them. The CDR3 runs to 14 residues. The CDR3: CSARDRAPPYEQYF. CDR3 DNA: TGCAGTGCTAGAGATCGGGCCCCCCCCTACGAGCAGTACTTC.

The chain is built from TRBV6-1 and TRBJ2-7; the D is unclear. There are 13 residues in the CDR3. V lost 2 bases to trimming and J lost 2 bases, with 7 bases between them. Germline lookup yields CDR1 MNHNS and CDR2 SASEGT. This chain's CDR3 is CASSERRTYEQYF. Written as DNA, the CDR3 is TGTGCCAGCAGTGAAAGGCGGACCTACGAGCAGTACTTC.

This chain joins TRBV4-3 and TRBJ2-3, with 11 positions matching TRBD2. V gave up 4 bases and J gave up 4 bases; unmatched junction bases: 13. Germline CDR1 is LGHNA and CDR2 is YSLEER. This CDR3 has 18 residues. The CDR3 DNA sequence: TGCGCCAGCAGCCCCGCCCGAACTAGCGGGAGTAGATCAGATACGCAGTATTTT. This sequence encodes CASSPARTSGSRSDTQYF.

This clonotype has a count of ten or more. The chain links TRBV6-1 to TRBJ2-5; D might be TRBD2 (6 bases). This CDR3 contains 14 residues. Between the trimmed V and J ends, which lost 6 bases and 5 bases, there was a span of 16 bases. Germline CDR1 reads MNHNS; CDR2 reads SASEGT. The CDR3, as DNA: TGTGCCAGCAGACCTACTAGCCCCCAGGAGACCCAGTACTTC. It translates to CASRPTSPQETQYF.

Only a few counts were recorded for this clonotype. This chain links TRBV7-9 with TRBJ1-2; no reliable D call. The CDR3 totals 11 residues. V gave up 6 bases and J gave up 8 bases, with 10 bases separating them. CDR1 SEHNR and CDR2 FQNEAQ come from the germline V gene (reference sequence). The CDR3 bases are TGTGCCAGCAGTAAGTCCCTCGGCTACACCTTC. It translates to CASSKSLGYTF.

The table lists this clonotype with many counts. The chain uses TRBV3-1 and TRBJ1-4; TRBD1 is a possible D gene (5 bases). Germline V lookup: CDR1 LGHDT, CDR2 YNNKEL (reference sequence). CDR3 size: 16 residues. With 1 base removed from V and 7 bases from J, the gap between germline ends came to 16 bases. DNA for the CDR3: TGTGCCAGCAGCCAAGGTTACGGGGCGCTCGTTGAAAAACTGTTTTTT. Encoded protein: CASSQGYGALVEKLFF. Looking up the rest from reference TRBV3-1 and TRBJ1-4 gives the full variable domain: DTAVSQTPKYLVTQMGNDKSIKCEQNLGHDTMYWYKQDSKKFLKIMFSYNNKELIINETVPNRFSPKSPDKAHLNLHINSLELGDSAVYFCASSQGYGALVEKLFFGSGTQLSVL.

This clonotype occurred a few times. The chain recombines TRBV6-1 with TRBJ1-1; a weak D match, TRBD1 (5 bases). Germline V gene lookup returns CDR1 MNHNS and CDR2 SASEGT. The CDR3 contains 14 residues. Trimming stripped 6 bases from V and 4 bases from J, with 15 bases between. CDR3 protein: CASSLTTGSTEAFF. The DNA of the CDR3 is TGTGCCAGCAGCCTTACCACAGGAAGCACTGAAGCTTTCTTT.

This clonotype was recorded many times. V and J are TRBV6-1 and TRBJ2-1; TRBD2 aligns across 10 bases. CDR3 length: 13 residues. V lost 10 bases and J lost 6; bases outside the gene matches: 6. CDR1 MNHNS and CDR2 SASEGT come from the germline V gene. The CDR3 nucleotides are TGTGCCACACTAGCGGGATTCGGCAATGAGCAGTTCTTC. It yields the protein CATLAGFGNEQFF.

The chain carries TRBV20-1 and TRBJ1-3; D possibly corresponds to TRBD1 (5 bases). The germline V gene encodes CDR1 DFQATT and CDR2 SNEGSKA (reference sequence). V gave up 6 bases and J gave up 0 bases, with 9 bases separating them. This CDR3 spans 13 amino acids. The CDR3 coding sequence is TGCAGTGCGACAGACGACTCTGGAAACACCATATATTTT. It yields the protein CSATDDSGNTIYF.

This clonotype was counted ten times or more. The V gene is TRBV11-2, the J gene TRBJ2-1, with 8 bases lining up with TRBD2. CDR1 and CDR2 (germline): SGHAT, FQNNGV. V shed 5 bases and J 1 base; nucleotides not matched to a gene: 13. The CDR3 extends over 18 amino acids. The DNA for the CDR3 is TGTGCCAGCAGCCAAAGAAGGTCGCGGGAGGTATCCTACAATGAGCAGTTCTTC. Translated: CASSQRRSREVSYNEQFF.

The rearrangement uses TRBV6-1 and TRBJ2-1; perhaps D is TRBD1 or TRBD2 (5 bases each). The germline V and J ends were trimmed by 8 bases and 1 base, with 18 bases remaining between them. This CDR3 spans 16 amino acids. CDR1 is MNHNS, CDR2 SASEGT, per germline. CDR3 DNA sequence: TGTGCCAGCTGCTCCGACGGGGCAAGGTCCTACAATGAGCAGTTCTTC. Encoded protein: CASCSDGARSYNEQFF.

This clonotype was observed a handful of times. This sequence joins TRBV10-3 and TRBJ2-1; no reliable D call. V lost 4 bases and J 4 bases, leaving 14 bases between the germline ends. Germline CDR1 is ENHRY and CDR2 is SYGVKD. This CDR3 spans 15 amino acids. The CDR3 coding sequence is TGTGCCATCAGTGGTATGGGCGGTCCGTACAATGAGCAGTTCTTC. Protein product: CAISGMGGPYNEQFF.

This clonotype was counted between two and nine times. V usage is TRBV12-3 or TRBV12-4 and J usage is TRBJ1-1; D ambiguous. The V end was cut by 6 bases, the J end by 7 bases, with 12 bases between. This CDR3 is built from 12 residues. The DNA for the CDR3 is TGTGCCAGCAGCTCCTTTCATGGTGAAGCTTTCTTT. It is translated as CASSSFHGEAFF.

This clonotype occurred once. The rearrangement links TRBV7-9 to TRBJ2-3; 10 bases map to TRBD2. This CDR3 comprises 15 residues. J gave up 3 bases and V 5 bases, and 5 bases lay outside the gene matches. From germline, CDR1 is SEHNR and CDR2 FQNEAQ (reference sequence). The CDR3 coding sequence is TGTGCCAGCAGCCCCGGGACTAGCGTAACAGATACGCAGTATTTT. It translates to CASSPGTSVTDTQYF.

This clonotype was counted between two and nine times. CDR3 bases: TGTGCCAGCAGTTTATCGATTCGGGGGGTTCTTCATGGCTACACCTTC. Translated, it gives CASSLSIRGVLHGYTF. The V gene is TRBV27, the J gene TRBJ1-2; D might be TRBD1 (5 bases). Looked up from germline, CDR1 is MNHEY and CDR2 is SMNVEV (reference sequence). Deletions cut 0 bases from V and 6 bases from J, with 17 bases between. The CDR3 length is 16 residues.

This rearrangement joins TRBV6-5 to TRBJ2-1, with 8 bases identical to TRBD2. The CDR3 has 16 amino acids. Germline CDR1 is MNHEY and CDR2 is SVGAGI. The V segment lost 2 bases and the J segment 2 bases; nucleotides outside the gene matches: 5. As DNA, the CDR3 is TGTGCCAGCAGTTACGGGGCGGGAGGTCCCTACAATGAGCAGTTCTTC. Its protein product is CASSYGAGGPYNEQFF.

With respect to this clonotype: A much more abundant neighbour one base away suggests this may be a read error. The genes are TRBV11-2 and TRBJ1-4; D is unresolved. Germline lookup yields CDR1 SGHAT and CDR2 FQNNGV. There are 16 residues in the CDR3. The CDR3 protein is CASSLVAGLTNGKLFF. The CDR3 DNA sequence: TGTGCCAGCAGCTTAGTGGCAGGTCTTACTAATGGAAAACTGTTTTTT.

This clonotype was seen repeatedly, ten times or more. The V gene is TRBV14, the J gene TRBJ2-2; D possibly matches TRBD1 or TRBD2 (6 bases each). V lost 0 bases, J lost 2 bases, and 19 bases lay in between. Per germline, CDR1 SGHDN and CDR2 FVKESK. CDR3 length equals 19 residues. CDR3: CASSQELQLGGTNTGELFF. The CDR3 DNA sequence: TGTGCCAGCAGCCAAGAATTGCAGTTAGGAGGGACAAACACCGGGGAGCTGTTTTTT. The full variable domain, rest sourced from reference TRBV14 and TRBJ2-2, is EAGVTQFPSHSVIEKGQTVTLRCDPISGHDNLYWYRRVMGKEIKFLLHFVKESKQDESGMPNNRFLAERTGGTYSTLKVQPAELEDSGVYFCASSQELQLGGTNTGELFFGEGSRLTVL.

This clonotype was detected a few times. The V and J genes are TRBV5-4 and TRBJ2-3; 9 bases line up with TRBD2. The CDR3 length is 17 residues. Germline CDR1 reads SGHNT; CDR2 reads YYREEE (reference sequence). V lost 4 bases, J lost 2 bases, and 11 bases stayed unmatched. Here the CDR3 DNA reads TGTGCCAGCAGCCTAGTTGCCCTAGCGGGAATCACAGATACGCAGTATTTT. Protein: CASSLVALAGITDTQYF. The variable domain in full, completed from reference TRBV5-4 and TRBJ2-3, reads ETGVTQSPTHLIKTRGQQVTLRCSSQSGHNTVSWYQQALGQGPQFIFQYYREEENGRGNFPPRFSGLQFPNYSSELNVNALELDDSALYLCASSLVALAGITDTQYFGPGTRLTVL.

J is TRBJ2-5 and V is TRBV6-1; tentative D call: TRBD1 (5 bases). The CDR3 is made up of 14 amino acids. V was trimmed by 3 bases and J by 4 bases, leaving 12 bases between them. CDR1 MNHNS and CDR2 SASEGT come from the germline V gene. CDR3 region: CASSEGRAAETQYF. The CDR3 region has the DNA TGTGCCAGCAGTGAGGGCAGGGCCGCAGAGACCCAGTACTTC.